These 21 T cell receptor beta chains came from one sample sequenced in a study of monozygotic twins with inflammatory bowel disease. TCRdb reprocessed the 5' RACE reads, with one entry per CDR3 protein and no DNA. The sample holds some 330,000 distinct CDR3 sequences. The sample comprised blood. The source is a human donor with ulcerative colitis or Crohn's disease, or a healthy co-twin of an affected twin (not recorded which).

This chain joins TRBV20-1 and TRBJ2-7; TCRdb's assignment of TRBD1 cannot be checked, as there is no DNA. The CDR3 has 14 residues. In germline, CDR1 is DFQATT, CDR2 SNEGSKA (reference sequence). The CDR3 spells CSVPQQGGSYEQYF.

The V and J genes are TRBV24-1 and TRBJ2-3. The CDR3 extends over 15 amino acids. CDR1 is KGHDR and CDR2 is SFDVKD in the germline V gene. The chain's CDR3 is CATSDLGASTDTQYF.

V is TRBV7-2 and J is TRBJ2-5; TCRdb's D gene call, TRBD1, goes unchecked for lack of DNA. This CDR3 has 17 residues. Germline lookup yields CDR1 SGHTA and CDR2 FQGNSA. This chain's CDR3 is CASSPYAGTGGTKTQYF.

This chain links TRBV4-2 with TRBJ2-1; the D call of TRBD2 rests on TCRdb alone, since no DNA is present to check it. Germline V gene lookup returns CDR1 LGHNA and CDR2 YNFKEQ. This CDR3 is built from 17 residues. The CDR3 loop is CASSQDTGTSGYNEQFF.

The chain employs TRBV5-1 and TRBJ1-3; TCRdb calls TRBD1, which cannot be checked without DNA. The V gene's germline CDR1 is SGHRS and CDR2 YFSETQ. This CDR3 contains 14 residues. The CDR3 spells CASSPGLGANTIYF. The entire variable domain, with the rest obtained from reference TRBV5-1 and TRBJ1-3, is as follows: KAGVTQTPRYLIKTRGQQVTLSCSPISGHRSVSWYQQTPGQGLQFLFEYFSETQRNKGNFPGRFSGRQFSNSRSEMNVSTLELGDSALYLCASSPGLGANTIYFGEGSWLTVV.

The chain joins TRBV28 to TRBJ2-5. This CDR3 has 13 residues. CDR1 MDHEN and CDR2 SYDVKM come from the germline V gene. CDR3: CASRRTNKSTQYF.

The chain employs TRBV5-4 and TRBJ2-3; checking the TCRdb D call of TRBD1 is not possible without DNA. Germline V lookup: CDR1 SGHNT, CDR2 YYREEE (reference sequence). The CDR3 loop spans 13 amino acids. CDR3 protein: CASSPGSADTQYF. The full variable domain, rest sourced from reference TRBV5-4 and TRBJ2-3, is ETGVTQSPTHLIKTRGQQVTLRCSSQSGHNTVSWYQQALGQGPQFIFQYYREEENGRGNFPPRFSGLQFPNYSSELNVNALELDDSALYLCASSPGSADTQYFGPGTRLTVL.

The V gene is TRBV4-3, the J gene TRBJ2-5; the D call from TCRdb, TRBD1, cannot be confirmed without DNA. This CDR3 region has 14 residues. The germline CDR1 and CDR2 sequences are LGHNA and YSLEER. CDR3 protein: CASSQDRGQETQYF.

CDR3 in amino acids: CASSETSRDPKTYEQYF. V gene TRBV28 combines with J gene TRBJ2-7; there is no DNA to check the TCRdb D call of TRBD1. The V gene's germline CDR1 is MDHEN and CDR2 SYDVKM. The CDR3 runs to 17 residues. The full variable domain, with the rest looked up from reference TRBV28 and TRBJ2-7, is DVKVTQSSRYLVKRTGEKVFLECVQDMDHENMFWYRQDPGLGLRLIYFSYDVKMKEKGDIPEGYSVSREKKERFSLILESASTNQTSMYLCASSETSRDPKTYEQYFGPGTRLTVT.

The chain combines TRBV12-3 or TRBV12-4 with TRBJ2-2. The CDR3 consists of 13 residues. This chain's CDR3 is CASSFGEAGELFF.

The chain carries TRBV6-2 or TRBV6-3 and TRBJ2-2; TCRdb designates TRBD1, a call that cannot be tested without DNA. CDR1 and CDR2 (germline): MNHEY, SVGEGT. CDR3 length equals 17 residues. This CDR3 is CASSYRISVPESGELLF.

The J gene is TRBJ1-5, the V gene TRBV20-1; the TCRdb D gene call, TRBD1, has no DNA to confirm it. The CDR3 length is 12 residues. Germline V lookup: CDR1 DFQATT, CDR2 SNEGSKA (reference sequence). CDR3 region: CSAQTGEQPQHF.

The chain combines TRBV9 with TRBJ2-2; TCRdb's D gene call, TRBD1, goes unchecked for lack of DNA. CDR3 length: 16 residues. Germline V gene lookup returns CDR1 SGDLS and CDR2 YYNGEE. CDR3 amino acids: CASSVRGTENTGELFF.

This rearrangement joins TRBV9 to TRBJ2-3. CDR3 length: 18 residues. CDR1 and CDR2 (germline): SGDLS, YYNGEE. The CDR3 region is CASSADSRRFTHTDTQYF.

This chain connects TRBV15 to TRBJ2-3; TCRdb calls TRBD2, which cannot be checked without DNA. The CDR3 runs 14 residues. The germline V gene has CDR1 LNHNV and CDR2 YYDKDF (reference sequence). This CDR3 reads CATSRGIVGHTQYF.

The rearrangement joins TRBV2 to TRBJ2-7; without DNA, the TCRdb call of TRBD2 cannot be checked. Germline V gives CDR1 SNHLY, CDR2 FYNNEI. The CDR3 runs to 15 residues. CDR3 region: CASRTSSGRVDEQYF.

The rearrangement links TRBV7-9 to TRBJ2-7; TCRdb's D call of TRBD2 is untestable without DNA. Germline values: CDR1 SEHNR, CDR2 FQNEAQ (reference sequence). This CDR3 has 13 residues. The CDR3 here is CASSLLSGGGQYF. Looking up the rest from reference TRBV7-9 and TRBJ2-7 gives the full variable domain: DTGVSQNPRHKITKRGQNVTFRCDPISEHNRLYWYRQTLGQGPEFLTYFQNEAQLEKSRLLSDRFSAERPKGSFSTLEIQRTEQGDSAMYLCASSLLSGGGQYFGPGTRLTVT.

V is TRBV4-3 and J is TRBJ1-1; TCRdb calls TRBD1, which cannot be checked without DNA. The V gene's germline CDR1 is LGHNA and CDR2 YSLEER. The length of the CDR3 is 13 residues. CDR3 loop: CASSQGAWAEAFF.

The rearrangement uses TRBV29-1 and TRBJ1-2; the TCRdb D gene call, TRBD1, has no DNA to confirm it. This CDR3 has 12 residues. Germline loops: CDR1 SQVTM, CDR2 ANQGSEA. CDR3 residues: CSVGQGAGGYTF.

This rearrangement joins TRBV5-1 to TRBJ2-3. The germline V gene encodes CDR1 SGHRS and CDR2 YFSETQ. The CDR3 runs to 14 residues. This CDR3 is CASSLSGSTDTQYF.

The CDR3 region is CAWGRAGPSTDTQYF. The chain carries TRBV30 and TRBJ2-3; as DNA is missing, the TRBD1 call by TCRdb cannot be tested. The length of the CDR3 is 15 residues. Germline lookup yields CDR1 GTSNPN and CDR2 SVGIG (reference sequence).